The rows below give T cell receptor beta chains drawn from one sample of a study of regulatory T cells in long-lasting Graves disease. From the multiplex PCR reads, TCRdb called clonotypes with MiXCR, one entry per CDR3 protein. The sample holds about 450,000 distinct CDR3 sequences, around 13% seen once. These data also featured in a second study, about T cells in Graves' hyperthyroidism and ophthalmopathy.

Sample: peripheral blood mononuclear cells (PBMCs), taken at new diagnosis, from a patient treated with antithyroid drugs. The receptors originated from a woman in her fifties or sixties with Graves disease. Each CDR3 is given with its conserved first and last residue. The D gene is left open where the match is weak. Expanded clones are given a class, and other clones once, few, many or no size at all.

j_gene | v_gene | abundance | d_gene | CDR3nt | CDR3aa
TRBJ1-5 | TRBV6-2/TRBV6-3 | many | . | TGTGCCAGCAGCCCCACGGCCCGAGGCAATCAGCCCCAGCATTTT | CASSPTARGNQPQHF
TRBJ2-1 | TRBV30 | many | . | TGTGCCTGGACGGACGGGAGCTCCTACAATGAGCAGTTCTTC | CAWTDGSSYNEQFF
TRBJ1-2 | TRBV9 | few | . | TGTGCCAGCAGCAGTCCCCCTCTCAACTATGGCTACACCTTC | CASSSPPLNYGYTF
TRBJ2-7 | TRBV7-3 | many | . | TGTGCCAGCAGTCCTCTGGGGGCGCGGTACGAGCAGTACTTC | CASSPLGARYEQYF
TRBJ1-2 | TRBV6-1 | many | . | TGTGCCAGCAGGAAAGAGGCTTTGGACAGTAACTATGGCTACACCTTC | CASRKEALDSNYGYTF
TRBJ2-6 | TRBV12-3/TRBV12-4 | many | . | TGTGCCAGCAGGAAAGCAGGGTCTTCTGGGGCCAACGTCCTGACTTTC | CASRKAGSSGANVLTF
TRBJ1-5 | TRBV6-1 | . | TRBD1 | TGTGCCAGCAGGCGACAGGGCGCGGAGCCCCAGCATTTT | CASRRQGAEPQHF
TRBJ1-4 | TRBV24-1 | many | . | TGTGCCACCAGTGATTCAGGGGTCCGGAATGAAAAACTGTTTTTT | CATSDSGVRNEKLFF
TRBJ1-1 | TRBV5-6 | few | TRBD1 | TGTGCCAGCAGCATGGACAGGGGTAGGACTGAAGCTTTCTTT | CASSMDRGRTEAFF
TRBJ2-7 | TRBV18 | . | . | TGTGCCAGCTCACCACCAGGGACCAACACCTACGAGCAGTACTTC | CASSPPGTNTYEQYF
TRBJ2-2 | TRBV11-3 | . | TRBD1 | TGTGCCAGCAGCAACAGACAGGGGGGCACCGGGGAGCTGTTTTTT | CASSNRQGGTGELFF
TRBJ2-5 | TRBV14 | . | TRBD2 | TGTGCCAGCAGCCAAGGGACTAGCGGGAGGATGCCCCAGTACTTC | CASSQGTSGRMPQYF
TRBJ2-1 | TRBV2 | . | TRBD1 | TGTGCCAGCAGGACGTACAGGGGCAATGAGCAGTTCTTC | CASRTYRGNEQFF
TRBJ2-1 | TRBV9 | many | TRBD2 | TGTGCCAGCAGCGTAGGGGCTACTAGCGGGTTTGACTATGAGCAGTTCTTC | CASSVGATSGFDYEQFF
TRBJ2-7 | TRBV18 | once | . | TGTGCCAGCTCACCACCGGCCGGCCCGGGCTACGAGCAGTACTTC | CASSPPAGPGYEQYF
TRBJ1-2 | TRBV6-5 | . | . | TGTGCCAGCAGTTACGGGCAGGGCAACTTCTATGGCTACACCTTC | CASSYGQGNFYGYTF
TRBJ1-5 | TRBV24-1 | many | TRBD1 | TGTGCCACCAGTGATCGGGACAGATATAGCAATCAGCCCCAGCATTTT | CATSDRDRYSNQPQHF
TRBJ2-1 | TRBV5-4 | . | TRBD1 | TGTGCCAGCAGCATACGGGGGCAGGGGGCCAACAATGAGCAGTTCTTC | CASSIRGQGANNEQFF
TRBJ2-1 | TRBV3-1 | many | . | TGTGCCAGCAGCCAAGGTAGCACTAGGGGCTACAATGAGCAGTTCTTC | CASSQGSTRGYNEQFF
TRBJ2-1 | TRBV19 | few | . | TGTGCCAGTAGTAGGCCGGGGTACTACTACAATGAGCAGTTCTTC | CASSRPGYYYNEQFF
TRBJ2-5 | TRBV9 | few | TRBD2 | TGTGCCAGCAGCGTAGGTACTAGCGACCAAGAGACCCAGTACTTC | CASSVGTSDQETQYF
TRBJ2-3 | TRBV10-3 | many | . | TGTGCCATCAGTTCAAGGGGGGATGACACAGATACGCAGTATTTT | CAISSRGDDTDTQYF
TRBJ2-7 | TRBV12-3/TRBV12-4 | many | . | TGTGCCAGCAGTTTAATTGGGGGCTACGAGCAGTACTTC | CASSLIGGYEQYF
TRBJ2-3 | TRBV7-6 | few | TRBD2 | TGTGCCAGCAGCCCAGCGGGAGGACATAGCACAGATACGCAGTATTTT | CASSPAGGHSTDTQYF